The rows below give T cell receptor beta chains drawn from one sample of a study of shared clonotypes between healthy human individuals. TCRdb's copy holds only in-frame clones and misses some; the assay was immunoSEQ multiplex PCR. The data hold more than 600,000 clones, with roughly 94% observed a single time. Sequenced sample: naive CD8+ T cells sorted from blood. The receptors here all came from a man aged 25-45 years in good health. Both conserved end residues are part of each CDR3. Fields, in order: J gene, clone size, V gene, D gene, CDR3 DNA, CDR3 protein. A D gene is named only where the DNA matches it firmly. Clone size is shown for a subset of rows, as once, few, many or a class of expanded clone.

TRBJ1-5 | - | TRBV6-5 | - | TGTGCCAGCAGCCCCCGGGGGTATAGCAATCAGCCCCAGCATTTT | CASSPRGYSNQPQHF
TRBJ2-7 | - | TRBV27 | - | TGTGCCAGCAGTTGGGACGGAGGCACCTACGAGCAGTACTTC | CASSWDGGTYEQYF
TRBJ2-2 | - | TRBV7-7 | - | TGTGCTAGCAGCCACCATACCTCTCCGGGAGTTCTGGACACCGGGGAGCTGTTTTTT | CASSHHTSPGVLDTGELFF
TRBJ1-5 | few | TRBV7-2 | - | TGTGCCAGCAGCTTAGGAATCAGCTATAGCAATCAGCCCCAGCATTTT | CASSLGISYSNQPQHF
TRBJ2-4 | - | TRBV27 | TRBD1 | TGTGCCAGCAGTTTAGGGACAGGATCCATTCAGTACTTC | CASSLGTGSIQYF
TRBJ1-5 | - | TRBV28 | - | TGTGCCAGCAGTCCAGATAATCAGCCCCAGCATTTT | CASSPDNQPQHF
TRBJ1-1 | - | TRBV30 | - | TGTGCCTGGAGTGAGGGGGGGCAGCGTACTGAAGCTTTCTTT | CAWSEGGQRTEAFF
TRBJ2-1 | - | TRBV7-2 | TRBD2 | TGTGCCAGCTTTTTAGCGGGAGGCAGCTCCTACAATGAGCAGTTCTTC | CASFLAGGSSYNEQFF
TRBJ2-7 | - | TRBV19 | TRBD1 | TGTGCCAGTAACCTCCTCCGGGACAGGGGAAGAGGCTACGAGCAGTACTTC | CASNLLRDRGRGYEQYF
TRBJ2-5 | - | TRBV14 | - | TGTGCCAGCAGCCAAGATTGGATTACTGGGCAAGAGACCCAGTACTTC | CASSQDWITGQETQYF
TRBJ1-5 | once | TRBV19 | - | TGTGCCAGTAGAAGCAGCTTGGGTTCGCATCAGCCCCAGCATTTT | CASRSSLGSHQPQHF
TRBJ2-7 | - | TRBV30 | - | TGTGCCTGGAGTGGTAGCGAGCAGTACTTC | CAWSGSEQYF
TRBJ1-5 | - | TRBV19 | - | TGTGCCAGTAGTATTGGGGATCAGCCCCAGCATTTT | CASSIGDQPQHF